This T cell receptor beta chain stems from a study of blood T cell repertoires in COVID-19. Study-level information: Samples came from the United States, Italy and Spain, spanning acute and convalescent COVID-19. In each case, the material was cDNA or gDNA derived from T cells, B-cell-depleted T cells, or PBMCs.

This CDR3 comprises 14 residues. The germline V gene encodes CDR1 SGDLS and CDR2 YYNGEE. Between the trimmed V and J ends, which lost 5 bases and 1 base, there was a span of 10 bases. Per the authors' pipeline: Estimates of nucleated cell counts were drawn from the amplification of reference gene primers. TCRdb's copy holds only in-frame clones and misses some; the assay was immunoSEQ multiplex PCR. For V, J and clone size, that table is used; D and trimming come from the DNA. The sample lists under 400,000 clones, about nine tenths occurring once. A single count supports this clone. The Seattle patients, enrolled during active infection, were followed longitudinally.

The sample comprised peripheral blood. The rearrangement links TRBV9 to TRBJ1-3, with D tentatively TRBD1 (5 bases). The source of this sequence is a woman aged 60-75 years with COVID-19, enrolled during active disease. The CDR3 sequence: CASSSPGSGNTIYF. The CDR3 coding sequence is TGTGCCAGCAGTTCCCCAGGGTCTGGAAACACCATATATTTT.